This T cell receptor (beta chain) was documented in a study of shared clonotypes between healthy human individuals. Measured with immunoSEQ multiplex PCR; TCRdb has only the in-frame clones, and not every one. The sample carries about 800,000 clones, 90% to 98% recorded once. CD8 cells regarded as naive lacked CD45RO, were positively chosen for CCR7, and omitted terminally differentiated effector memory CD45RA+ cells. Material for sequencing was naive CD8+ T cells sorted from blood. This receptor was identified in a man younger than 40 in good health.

In DNA form, the CDR3 reads TGTGCCATCACCACTAAGAACAATGAGCAGTTCTTC. Amino acids: CAITTKNNEQFF. V and J are TRBV10-3 and TRBJ2-1, with D hard to call. V was shortened by 7 bases and J by 5 bases, with 9 bases between the two germline ends. Germline V lookup: CDR1 ENHRY, CDR2 SYGVKD. The CDR3 length is 12 residues.